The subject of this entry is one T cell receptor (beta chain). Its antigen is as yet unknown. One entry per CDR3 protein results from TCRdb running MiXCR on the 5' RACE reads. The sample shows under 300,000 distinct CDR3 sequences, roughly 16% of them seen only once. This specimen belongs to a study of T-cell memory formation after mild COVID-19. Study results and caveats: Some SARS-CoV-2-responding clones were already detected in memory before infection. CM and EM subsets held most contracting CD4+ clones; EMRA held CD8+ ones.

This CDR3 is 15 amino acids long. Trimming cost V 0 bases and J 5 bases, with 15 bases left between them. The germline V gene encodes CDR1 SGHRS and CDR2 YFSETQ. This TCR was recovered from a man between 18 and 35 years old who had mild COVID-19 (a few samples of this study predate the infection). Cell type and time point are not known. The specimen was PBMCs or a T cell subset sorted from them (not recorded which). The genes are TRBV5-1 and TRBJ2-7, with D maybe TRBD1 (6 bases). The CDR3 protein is CASSLDQRGIDEQYF. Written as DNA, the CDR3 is TGCGCCAGCAGCTTGGATCAAAGGGGGATAGACGAGCAGTACTTC.